The following is a T cell receptor beta chain sequence with its context. This clonotype was seen more than once but under ten times. No antigen is known for it. The sample holds no much larger clone one base away, and base qualities are not on file. The sample originates from a study of human T cells and chemical hapten exposure (dated by TCRdb to about 2021). Regarding the research as a whole: For sensitization, 2% DPC in acetone was applied to a roughly 2 cm by roughly 2 cm area of upper inner arm skin. In alopecia patients, the study followed how the peripheral blood TCR repertoire changed in vivo over primary and secondary sensitization to diphenylcyclopropenone (DPC), a hapten. Most of the patients in the cohort were female, and the cohort covered alopecia areata with under or over 50% scalp involvement, alopecia totalis and alopecia universalis. Libraries were combined into a pool for sequencing, and differences in TCR yield between samples came mainly from small differences in library volumes within the pool. Blood samples were taken from patients before sensitization (week 0) and at 2, 6 and about 24 weeks after DPC sensitization. About 27 alopecia patients gave blood for TCR sequencing at one to four time points (pre-sensitization, 2, 6 and 24 weeks). Patch testing was performed on the upper back with Finn chambers containing 0.01% DPC, and the patch tests were scored after 6 days according to International Contact Dermatitis Research Group standards. Patients additionally received weekly therapeutic DPC doses to the scalp throughout the approximately 24-week study period. What the authors observed across the whole study: The number of PT1 expanded TCRs positively correlated with patch test score, significant at thresholds 8, 16 and 32 but not 4. After repeated subsampling, changes were observed in the strength of the expansion versus patch-test correlation and in the threshold at which the correlation became significant. Compared with pre-sensitization or healthy control sets, expanded TCRs formed significantly more large CDR3 similarity clusters, which is consistent with antigen-driven responses. DPC sensitization did not change the number of TCRs with a frequency above 1 in 1000, and there was no evidence of changes in global repertoire structure. Because every patient had alopecia, a presumed autoimmune disease, the patients' immune response might differ from that of healthy individuals.

Library generation was performed with RACE. The instrument was a NextSeq 500. During library preparation, unique molecular identifiers were attached to individual cDNA molecules so that TCRs could be counted in a quantitative, reproducible way. Both TCR alpha and TCR beta chains were sequenced from each blood RNA sample. For the original study's pipeline: Samples had a median of approximately 96,000 TCRs, with a range from about 23,224 to 750,000. The Decombinator software suite was used to annotate the V, J and CDR3 of the TCR reads. To make PS versus PT1 abundance plots, every sample was subsampled to the same number of TCRs (28,000). Expanded TCRs were defined as absent before sensitization and observed at least eight times at the 2-week time point. The public reads were reanalyzed by TCRdb: fastp trimming at Q25, MiXCR alignment, in-frame beta chains only. Each entry is one CDR3 protein sequence, shown with its most common DNA and genes. These V and J calls originate from TCRdb's pipeline instead of the authors' own analysis. The sample includes about 360,000 distinct CDR3 sequences, with around 7% observed a single time. About 8% of the sample is in the top ten clones.

From a lookup of the germline V gene (reference sequence), CDR1 and CDR2 are SEHNR and FQNEAQ. Trimming costs V 1 base and J 11 bases, and their ends lie 8 bases apart. From the cysteine through the phenylalanine, the CDR3 covers 11 amino acids. The CDR3 DNA has 33 bases and is translated from base 1. The time point label corresponds to: patch test 1, 2 weeks after DPC sensitization. This specimen's treatment or condition label, per the study, means: therapeutic diphenylcyclopropenone sensitization with weekly scalp DPC. Blood at each patch-test visit was drawn before the patch test was applied. Patients were considered eligible if aged 18 to 70, diagnosed with alopecia and deemed suitable for DPC therapy, and patients were excluded if pregnant. Unfractionated whole blood was collected in Tempus Blood RNA tubes, and total RNA was extracted from that blood.

The receptor chain draws on TRBV7-9 and TRBJ1-1, with no reliable assignment of the D segment. The clonotype originates from a woman between 18 and 29 years old with alopecia areata. Some clones in this sample may be carry-over from other donors' samples. The specimen was whole blood, collected in connection with sensitization to the hapten diphenylcyclopropenone (DPC). The CDR3 corresponds to CASSLEVRAFF. The nucleotides read TGTGCCAGCAGCTTAGAAGTTAGGGCTTTCTTT.